The next 25 T cell receptor beta chains were all read from a single sample in a study of blood T cell repertoires in COVID-19. This table comes from immunoSEQ multiplex PCR, and its TCRdb copy is limited to in-frame clones, with some not included. This sample carries fewer than 250,000 clones, 82% of them seen once, and the ten largest clones take approximately 7.8%. Sample: peripheral blood. These receptors all stem from a woman aged 60-75 years with COVID-19, enrolled during active disease.

The chain couples TRBV28 to TRBJ1-3; D call uncertain. Trimming shortened V by 5 bases and J by 4 bases, and 6 bases separated the two germline ends. There are 12 residues in the CDR3. Germline-derived CDR1 and CDR2 are MDHEN and SYDVKM. The CDR3: CASSLPGNTIYF. The CDR3 nucleotides read TGTGCCAGCAGTCTACCCGGAAACACCATATATTTT.

The sample holds one count of this clone. The chain uses TRBV7-6 and TRBJ2-7; D remains ambiguous. Looked up from germline, CDR1 is SGHVS and CDR2 is FNYEAQ. Trimming cost V 1 base and J 0 bases, with 7 bases left between them. The length of the CDR3 is 14 residues. CDR3 nucleotides: TGTGCCAGCAGCTTAGTTCAGGCCTCCTACGAGCAGTACTTC. Translating gives CASSLVQASYEQYF.

This clone was counted many times. CDR3 in DNA: TGTGCCAGCAGCGGGGCCGGGGACAGGGTAGGGGAGCAGTTCTTC. Residues: CASSGAGDRVGEQFF. The V and J genes are TRBV7-9 and TRBJ2-1; 9 bases align to TRBD1. Trimming at V came to 5 bases and at J to 10 bases, leaving 12 bases not matched to a gene. CDR1 SEHNR and CDR2 FQNEAQ come from the germline V gene (reference sequence). The CDR3 totals 15 residues.

This chain joins TRBV7-3 and TRBJ2-2, with 7 bases that match TRBD2. V gave up 5 bases and J gave up 6 bases; unmatched junction bases: 12. The CDR3 loop spans 16 amino acids. The germline V gene has CDR1 SGHTA and CDR2 FQGTGA. The CDR3 DNA is TGTGCCAGCAGCCCCAGGACTAGTAGGTTGCCCGGGGAGCTGTTTTTT. It specifies CASSPRTSRLPGELFF.

This rearrangement joins TRBV28 to TRBJ2-4; 7 nucleotides match TRBD2. The germline V gene encodes CDR1 MDHEN and CDR2 SYDVKM. With 7 bases clipped from V and 10 bases from J, the junction kept 10 bases outside the gene matches. The CDR3 is 13 amino acids. CDR3 DNA: TGTGCCAGCACCCAGGGAGGGCTAAGGATTCAGTACTTC. It codes for CASTQGGLRIQYF.

The chain joins TRBV28 to TRBJ2-3; 7 bases line up with TRBD1. With 7 bases clipped from V and 2 bases from J, the junction kept 9 bases outside the gene matches. The CDR3 covers 15 residues. The germline gives CDR1 MDHEN, CDR2 SYDVKM. CDR3: CASTLDRAPTDTQYF. CDR3 in DNA: TGTGCCAGCACCCTTGACAGGGCCCCCACAGATACGCAGTATTTT.

This chain connects TRBV19 to TRBJ2-7, with 8 bases lining up with TRBD1. The ends lost 4 bases at V and 2 bases at J; junction bases unmatched: 7. CDR1 and CDR2 (germline): LNHDA, SQIVND (reference sequence). This CDR3 is built from 15 residues. The DNA of the CDR3 is TGTGCCAGTAGTAGCCCGGGACAGGCCCCCTACGAGCAGTACTTC. This codes for CASSSPGQAPYEQYF. The full variable domain, with the rest looked up from reference TRBV19 and TRBJ2-7, is DGGITQSPKYLFRKEGQNVTLSCEQNLNHDAMYWYRQDPGQGLRLIYYSQIVNDFQKGDIAEGYSVSREKKESFPLTVTSAQKNPTAFYLCASSSPGQAPYEQYFGPGTRLTVT.

The sample holds a few counts of this clone. The gene calls are TRBV7-2 and TRBJ2-1; tentatively, D is TRBD2 (5 bases). Germline V gene sequence: CDR1 SGHTA, CDR2 FQGNSA. CDR3 length equals 16 residues. The ends were cut back, 0 bases at V and 5 bases at J, with 14 bases in the middle. CDR3 residues: CASSLAWRSGHNEQFF. The CDR3 DNA reads TGTGCCAGCAGCTTAGCATGGAGAAGCGGCCACAATGAGCAGTTCTTC.

This clone was seen just once. This sequence joins TRBV4-3 and TRBJ2-3, with TRBD2 identical over 8 bases. V was clipped by 0 bases and J by 5 bases; unmatched bases: 7. CDR1 is LGHNA, CDR2 YSLEER, per germline. The CDR3 length is 16 residues. The CDR3, as DNA: TGCGCCAGCAGCCAAGACTTTGAGCGGGAGCGAGATACGCAGTATTTT. Its translation: CASSQDFERERDTQYF.

The genes are TRBV29-1 and TRBJ1-5; 10 bases align to TRBD1. The germline CDR1 and CDR2 sequences are SQVTM and ANQGSEA. This CDR3 is built from 14 residues. Unmatched junction bases numbered 8, after V lost 6 bases and J lost 6 bases. The CDR3 coding sequence is TGCAGCGTGTCGACAGGGGGCTTGTCTCAGCCCCAGCATTTT. Translating gives CSVSTGGLSQPQHF.

The CDR3 loop is CASKEPTEGYTF. The CDR3 DNA sequence: TGTGCCAGCAAGGAGCCGACTGAAGGCTACACCTTC. The rearrangement links TRBV6-5 to TRBJ1-2; the D is unclear. Germline CDR1 and CDR2: MNHEY and SVGAGI. The V end was cut by 7 bases, the J end by 8 bases, with 14 bases between. The CDR3 sequence is 12 residues long.

This clone showed up just once. The V call is TRBV27, the J call TRBJ1-1, with 7 bases lining up with TRBD1. Germline V gene lookup returns CDR1 MNHEY and CDR2 SMNVEV (reference sequence). The V segment lost 11 bases and the J segment 0 bases; nucleotides outside the gene matches: 18. This CDR3 comprises 17 residues. CDR3 sequence (DNA): TGTGCCCCAAGGAACCGAACAGGGGATCAAATGAACACTGAAGCTTTCTTT. Translating gives CAPRNRTGDQMNTEAFF.

In DNA form, the CDR3 reads TGCAGTGCTAGTGGTCTAGCGGGAGGGCAGGCCGAGCAGTACTTC. It translates to CSASGLAGGQAEQYF. The V call is TRBV20-1, the J call TRBJ2-7, with 12 bases lining up with TRBD2. Germline V gene data show CDR1 as DFQATT and CDR2 as SNEGSKA (reference sequence). The CDR3 has 15 amino acids. J was trimmed by 6 bases and V by 3 bases; bases with no gene match: 9.

The rearrangement uses TRBV6-5 and TRBJ2-2; tentative D call: TRBD1 (5 bases). The germline V and J ends were trimmed by 6 bases and 1 base, with 12 bases remaining between them. Germline lookup yields CDR1 MNHEY and CDR2 SVGAGI. This CDR3 comprises 15 residues. CDR3 sequence (DNA): TGTGCCAGCAGGACCAGGGAAATGAACACCGGGGAGCTGTTTTTT. It is translated as CASRTREMNTGELFF.

CDR3 DNA sequence: TGTGCCAGCAGCTTAAAGGCGGCAGCGGCCGCGAGCACTGAAGCTTTCTTT. It codes for CASSLKAAAAASTEAFF. The rearrangement links TRBV7-2 to TRBJ1-1; D not resolved. The CDR3 loop spans 17 amino acids. V dropped 2 bases and J dropped 4 bases, with 20 bases sitting between them. Germline assignment: CDR1 SGHTA and CDR2 FQGNSA.

As concerns this clone: At the DNA level, this CDR3 is encoded by other sequences in the same sample as well. This chain joins TRBV5-1 and TRBJ2-6; D may be TRBD1 (5 bases). The germline gives CDR1 SGHRS, CDR2 YFSETQ. This CDR3 region has 13 residues. Trimming shortened V by 0 bases and J by 12 bases, and 10 bases separated the two germline ends. The CDR3 coding sequence is TGCGCCAGCAGCTTGGGGTGGGGCGGCGTCCTGACTTTC. Translated, it gives CASSLGWGGVLTF.

The chain recombines TRBV6-2 or TRBV6-3 with TRBJ2-5; tentative D call: TRBD2 (6 bases). Per the germline V gene, CDR1 is MNHEY and CDR2 is SVGEGT. V was pared by 6 bases and J by 3 bases, with 20 bases between. CDR3 length: 16 amino acids. The CDR3 DNA reads as TGTGCCAGCAGCCAGCCCCTGGGACTTTTAGAAGAGACCCAGTACTTC. Amino acid sequence: CASSQPLGLLEETQYF.

The V call is TRBV25-1, the J call TRBJ1-2, with a possible D match to TRBD1 (5 bases). Trimming removed 8 bases from V and 3 bases from J, with 16 bases in between. CDR1 is MGHDK and CDR2 is SYGVNS in the germline V gene. The CDR3 consists of 14 residues. In DNA, the CDR3 is TGTGCCAGCTCCCGCGGCCAGGGCTACTATGGCTACACCTTC. Protein: CASSRGQGYYGYTF.

The V gene is TRBV14, the J gene TRBJ2-5; D is perhaps TRBD2 (5 bases). CDR1 and CDR2 from the germline V gene are SGHDN and FVKESK. V dropped 1 base and J dropped 4 bases, with 16 bases sitting between them. The CDR3 runs 16 residues. The CDR3 DNA is TGTGCCAGCAGCCAAGTTTCCGGGAAGCTCCGAGAGACCCAGTACTTC. It codes for CASSQVSGKLRETQYF.

A few counts support this clone. The chain carries TRBV6-5 and TRBJ1-2; no clear D gene. Per the germline V gene, CDR1 is MNHEY and CDR2 is SVGAGI. The CDR3 contains 15 residues. V was trimmed by 8 bases and J by 1 base, leaving 17 bases between them. CDR3 loop: CASLPSRQVNYGYTF. The CDR3 DNA sequence: TGTGCCAGCCTGCCGTCTCGGCAGGTTAACTATGGCTACACCTTC.

This clone showed up just a few times. The chain recombines TRBV6-1 with TRBJ2-3, with D maybe TRBD1 (5 bases). The J call may be incorrect, as the DNA end agrees better with TRBJ1-5. The V gene's germline CDR1 is MNHNS and CDR2 SASEGT. The CDR3 consists of 11 residues. Here the CDR3 reads CASSEVGAQHF. Written as DNA, the CDR3 is TGTGCCAGCAGTGAAGTGGGGGCCCAGCATTTT.

V usage is TRBV10-3 and J usage is TRBJ2-2; 11 bases fit TRBD2. The CDR3 is made up of 15 amino acids. V was pared by 7 bases and J by 4 bases, with 5 bases of the junction left unmatched. Germline V lookup: CDR1 ENHRY, CDR2 SYGVKD. CDR3 loop: CAITSGLAVTGELFF. The CDR3 region has the DNA TGTGCCATCACATCGGGACTAGCGGTCACCGGGGAGCTGTTTTTT.

This clone was counted a single time. CDR3 nucleotides: TGTGCCAGCAGCGCCCCCGACAGGGGTAATGAAAAACTGTTTTTT. This encodes CASSAPDRGNEKLFF. The chain joins TRBV3-1 (or the pseudogene TRBV3-2) to TRBJ1-4, with 8 bases matching TRBD1. V was pared by 5 bases and J by 4 bases, with 6 bases of the junction left unmatched. The V gene's germline CDR1 is LGHDT and CDR2 YNNKEL (reference sequence). The CDR3 is 15 amino acids.

The V gene is TRBV29-1, the J gene TRBJ1-2, with D uncertain. The CDR3 contains 14 residues. V lost 5 bases and J lost 8, with 21 bases in between. Germline CDR1 reads SQVTM; CDR2 reads ANQGSEA. The CDR3 coding sequence is TGCAGCGTTAGCCCCAGCGCGGGGTCGCTGGGCTACACCTTC. It translates to CSVSPSAGSLGYTF.

The chain links TRBV5-1 to TRBJ2-2; 8 bases are a match to TRBD2. Germline assignment: CDR1 SGHRS and CDR2 YFSETQ. This CDR3 spans 14 amino acids. The V gene end was trimmed by 0 bases and the J gene end by 6 bases; junction bases not matched to a gene: 1. CDR3 in DNA: TGCGCCAGCAGCTTGGGACTAGCGCCCGGGGAGCTGTTTTTT. Translated, it gives CASSLGLAPGELFF. The variable domain in full, completed from reference TRBV5-1 and TRBJ2-2, reads KAGVTQTPRYLIKTRGQQVTLSCSPISGHRSVSWYQQTPGQGLQFLFEYFSETQRNKGNFPGRFSGRQFSNSRSEMNVSTLELGDSALYLCASSLGLAPGELFFGEGSRLTVL.